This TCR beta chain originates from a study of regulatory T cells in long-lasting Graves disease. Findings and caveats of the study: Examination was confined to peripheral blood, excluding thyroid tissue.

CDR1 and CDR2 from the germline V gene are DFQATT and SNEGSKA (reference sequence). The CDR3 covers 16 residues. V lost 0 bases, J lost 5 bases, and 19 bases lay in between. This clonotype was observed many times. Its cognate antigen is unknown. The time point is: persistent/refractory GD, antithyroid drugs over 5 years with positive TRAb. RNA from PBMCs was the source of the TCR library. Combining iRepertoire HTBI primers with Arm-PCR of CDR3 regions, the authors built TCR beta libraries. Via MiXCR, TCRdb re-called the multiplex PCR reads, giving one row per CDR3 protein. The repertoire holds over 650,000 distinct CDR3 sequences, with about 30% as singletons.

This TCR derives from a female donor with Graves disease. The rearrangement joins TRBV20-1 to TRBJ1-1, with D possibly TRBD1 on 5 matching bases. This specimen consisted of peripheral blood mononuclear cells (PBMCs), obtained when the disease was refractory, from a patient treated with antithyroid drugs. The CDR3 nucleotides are TGCAGTGCTAGAGACCAGGGAGGGGCTTTGGAAACTGAAGCTTTCTTT. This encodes CSARDQGGALETEAFF.